These 6 T cell receptor beta chains share one sample of origin, sequenced in a study of blood T cell repertoires in COVID-19. The protocol was immunoSEQ multiplex PCR, while the TCRdb copy is restricted to in-frame clones and leaves out a portion. The table lists 300,000 to 500,000 clones, approximately 88% of them singletons. Sequencing was done on a sample of PBMCs or T cells enriched from blood (not recorded which). These receptors were taken from a woman in her twenties or thirties with acute COVID-19.

This clone has only a few counts. The rearrangement joins TRBV4-1 to TRBJ1-2; 8 bases map to TRBD1. J gave up 8 bases and V 0 bases, and 14 bases lay outside the gene matches. CDR1 and CDR2 from the germline V gene are MGHRA and YSYEKL. The length of the CDR3 is 17 residues. The CDR3 DNA reads as TGCGCCAGCAGCCAAGATCAGGGGGCCTACTCCGCGTTGGGCTACACCTTC. Translation: CASSQDQGAYSALGYTF.

The V call is TRBV7-8, the J call TRBJ2-7; D possibly corresponds to TRBD1 (6 bases). Deletions cut 5 bases from V and 3 bases from J, with 20 bases between. Germline loops: CDR1 SGHVS, CDR2 FQNEAQ. CDR3 size: 16 residues. The CDR3 region is CASSVTAGQGSYEQYF. The CDR3 DNA reads TGTGCCAGCAGCGTGACTGCCGGTCAGGGGAGCTACGAGCAGTACTTC.

This clone showed up just a few times. The chain employs TRBV7-2 and TRBJ2-6; D not resolved. The CDR3 covers 15 residues. The germline CDR1 and CDR2 sequences are SGHTA and FQGNSA. Trimming stripped 4 bases from V and 2 bases from J, with 9 bases between. DNA of the CDR3: TGTGCCAGCAGCTCACAGTCGCCTGGGGCCAACGTCCTGACTTTC. Translated: CASSSQSPGANVLTF.

The J gene is TRBJ2-5, the V gene TRBV30, with 9 bases that match TRBD1. The CDR3 spans 15 residues. V lost 5 bases to trimming and J lost 4 bases; unmatched junction nucleotides: 11. CDR1 and CDR2 (germline): GTSNPN, SVGIG (reference sequence). CDR3 in amino acids: CAWGGGTGLLETQYF. The CDR3, as DNA: TGTGCCTGGGGCGGCGGGACAGGGCTTTTAGAGACCCAGTACTTC.

This chain connects TRBV7-2 to TRBJ2-7; 14 positions match TRBD2. The CDR3 extends over 16 amino acids. Germline V gene lookup returns CDR1 SGHTA and CDR2 FQGNSA. Trimming at V came to 1 base and at J to 7 bases, leaving 6 bases not matched to a gene. The CDR3 here is CASSLGLAGGPGEQYF. DNA of the CDR3: TGTGCCAGCAGCTTAGGACTAGCGGGGGGGCCGGGGGAGCAGTACTTC. Combining the CDR3 with reference TRBV7-2 and TRBJ2-7 gives the whole variable domain GAGVSQSPSNKVTEKGKDVELRCDPISGHTALYWYRQSLGQGLEFLIYFQGNSAPDKSGLPSDRFSAERTGGSVSTLTIQRTQQEDSAVYLCASSLGLAGGPGEQYFGPGTRLTVT.

The rearrangement links TRBV19 to TRBJ1-6; weak D call: TRBD1 (6 bases). V was pared by 1 base and J by 6 bases, with 16 bases between. CDR1 is LNHDA and CDR2 is SQIVND in the germline V gene (reference sequence). This CDR3 is 17 amino acids long. CDR3 sequence: CASSIARTAVLNSPLHF. The CDR3 nucleotides read TGTGCCAGTAGTATAGCCAGGACAGCCGTCCTTAATTCACCCCTCCACTTT.